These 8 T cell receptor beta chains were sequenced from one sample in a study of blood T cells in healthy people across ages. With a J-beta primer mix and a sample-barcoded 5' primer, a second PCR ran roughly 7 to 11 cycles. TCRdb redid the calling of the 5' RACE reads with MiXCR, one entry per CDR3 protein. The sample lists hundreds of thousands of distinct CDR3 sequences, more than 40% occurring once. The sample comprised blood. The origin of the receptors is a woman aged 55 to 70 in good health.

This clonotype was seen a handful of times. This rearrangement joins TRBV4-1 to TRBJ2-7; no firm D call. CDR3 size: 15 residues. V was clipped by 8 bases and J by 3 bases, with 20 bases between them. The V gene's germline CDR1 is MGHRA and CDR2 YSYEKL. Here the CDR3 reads CASPSSWSRGYEQYF. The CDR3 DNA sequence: TGCGCCAGCCCCTCAAGTTGGTCGCGTGGCTACGAGCAGTACTTC.

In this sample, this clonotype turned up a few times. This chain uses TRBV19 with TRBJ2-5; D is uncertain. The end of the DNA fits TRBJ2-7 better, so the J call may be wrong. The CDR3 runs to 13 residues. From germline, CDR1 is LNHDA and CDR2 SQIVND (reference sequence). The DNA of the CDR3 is TGTGCCAGTAGTCACGACCCCGGCTACGAGCAGTACTTC. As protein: CASSHDPGYEQYF.

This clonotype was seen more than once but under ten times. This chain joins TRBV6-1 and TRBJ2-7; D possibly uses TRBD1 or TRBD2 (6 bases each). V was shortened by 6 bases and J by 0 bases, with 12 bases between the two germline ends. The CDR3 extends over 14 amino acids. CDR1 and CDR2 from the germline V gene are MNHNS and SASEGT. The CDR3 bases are TGTGCCAGCAGGAGCCGGGGGCGCTCCTACGAGCAGTACTTC. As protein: CASRSRGRSYEQYF.

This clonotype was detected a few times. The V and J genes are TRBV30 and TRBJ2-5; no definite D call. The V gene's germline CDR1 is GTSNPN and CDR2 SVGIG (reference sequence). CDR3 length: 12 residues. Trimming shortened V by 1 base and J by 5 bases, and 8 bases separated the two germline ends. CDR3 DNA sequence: TGTGCCTGGAGTGCCGGGCAGGAGACCCAGTACTTC. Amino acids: CAWSAGQETQYF.

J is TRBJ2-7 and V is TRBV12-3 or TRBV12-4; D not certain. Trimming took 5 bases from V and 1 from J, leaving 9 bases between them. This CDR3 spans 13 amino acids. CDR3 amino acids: CASSGHGSYEQYF. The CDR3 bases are TGTGCCAGCAGTGGCCACGGGTCCTACGAGCAGTACTTC.

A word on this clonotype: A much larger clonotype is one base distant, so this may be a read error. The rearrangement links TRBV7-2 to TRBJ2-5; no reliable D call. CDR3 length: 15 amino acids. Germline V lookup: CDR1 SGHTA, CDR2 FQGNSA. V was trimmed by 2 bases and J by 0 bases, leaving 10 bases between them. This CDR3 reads CASSLMGKDQETQYF. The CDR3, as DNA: TGTGCCAGCAGCTTAATGGGCAAGGACCAAGAGACCCAGTACTTC.

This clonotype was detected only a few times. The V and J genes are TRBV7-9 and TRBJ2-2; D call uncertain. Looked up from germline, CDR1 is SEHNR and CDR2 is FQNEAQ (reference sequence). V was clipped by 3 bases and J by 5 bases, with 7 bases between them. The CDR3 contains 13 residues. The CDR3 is CASSFSVTGELFF. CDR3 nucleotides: TGTGCCAGCAGCTTCTCGGTTACCGGGGAGCTGTTTTTT.

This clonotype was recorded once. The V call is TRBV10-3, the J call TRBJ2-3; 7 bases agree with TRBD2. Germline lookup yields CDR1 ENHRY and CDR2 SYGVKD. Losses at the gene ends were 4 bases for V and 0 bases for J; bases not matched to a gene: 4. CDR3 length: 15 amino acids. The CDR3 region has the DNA TGTGCCATCAGTGCAACTAGCGCGAGCACAGATACGCAGTATTTT. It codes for CAISATSASTDTQYF.